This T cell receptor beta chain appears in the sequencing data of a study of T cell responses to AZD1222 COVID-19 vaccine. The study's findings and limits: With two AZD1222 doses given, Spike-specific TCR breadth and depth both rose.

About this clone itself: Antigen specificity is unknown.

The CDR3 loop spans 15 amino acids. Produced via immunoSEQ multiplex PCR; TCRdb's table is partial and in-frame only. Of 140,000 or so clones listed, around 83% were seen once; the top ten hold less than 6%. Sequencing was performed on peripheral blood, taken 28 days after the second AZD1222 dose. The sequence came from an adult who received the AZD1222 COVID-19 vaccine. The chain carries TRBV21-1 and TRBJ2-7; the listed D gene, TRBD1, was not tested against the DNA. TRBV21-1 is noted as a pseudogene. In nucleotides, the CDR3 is TGTGCCAGCAGCAACGGACAGGCGAGGGGTTACGAGCAGTACTTC. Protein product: CASSNGQARGYEQYF.